Presented here are 21 T cell receptor beta chains from one specimen sequenced in a study of CD8 T cells in ankylosing spondylitis. TCRdb reanalysed the 5' RACE reads using MiXCR and keeps one entry per CDR3 protein. The sample consists of 150,000 to 200,000 distinct CDR3 sequences, approximately 16% of them appearing once. The specimen sequenced was blood, either unsorted or a sorted T cell fraction (not recorded which). The receptors shown here come from a male donor with ankylosing spondylitis or in good health (not recorded which).

This clonotype has just a few counts. Mismatch with germline at one junction end may stem from a read error. The chain is built from TRBV20-1 and TRBJ2-1, with D maybe TRBD2 (6 bases). Per the germline V gene, CDR1 is DFQATT and CDR2 is SNEGSKA (reference sequence). The CDR3 is made up of 18 amino acids. CDR3 protein: CCAKKTSRQRSSYNEQFF. CDR3 coding DNA: TGCTGTGCTAAAAAGACTAGTAGACAAAGGAGCTCCTACAATGAGCAGTTCTTC.

In this sample, this clonotype turned up a few times. The rearrangement joins TRBV5-1 to TRBJ2-5; 10 nucleotides match TRBD2. CDR3 size: 16 residues. With V trimmed by 3 bases and J by 5 bases, 10 bases remained unmatched. CDR1 is SGHRS and CDR2 is YFSETQ in the germline V gene. Written as DNA, the CDR3 is TGCGCCAGCAGCTCGCCTAGCGGGGGAAGAGGCGAGACCCAGTACTTC. It is translated as CASSSPSGGRGETQYF.

The chain has TRBV5-1 and TRBJ1-1; D is unclear. Germline V gene data show CDR1 as SGHRS and CDR2 as YFSETQ. Trimming removed 5 bases at V and 0 bases at J, with 11 bases between. The CDR3 runs 14 residues. In DNA form, the CDR3 reads TGCGCCAGCAGTTCAGGCCTCGTGAACACTGAAGCTTTCTTT. It translates to CASSSGLVNTEAFF.

This clonotype was detected ten times or more. The gene calls are TRBV4-1 and TRBJ2-7; D gene unclear. The CDR3 extends over 15 amino acids. Germline CDR1 MGHRA, CDR2 YSYEKL. Trimming took off 1 base at V and 2 bases at J, with 12 bases between the two ends. Here the CDR3 reads CASSQVGQNTYEQYF. As DNA, the CDR3 is TGCGCCAGCAGCCAAGTAGGGCAGAACACCTACGAGCAGTACTTC.

This clonotype was seen repeatedly, ten times or more. V and J are TRBV28 and TRBJ2-1; 8 nucleotides align to TRBD2. Germline V CDR1 and CDR2: MDHEN, SYDVKM. This CDR3 spans 16 amino acids. V lost 7 bases, J lost 8 bases, and 16 bases stayed unmatched. The chain's CDR3 is CASNIRPGLVTHEQFF. CDR3 in DNA: TGTGCCAGCAACATACGACCGGGACTAGTGACGCATGAGCAGTTCTTC.

The chain links TRBV20-1 to TRBJ2-7; 9 bases map to TRBD1. With V trimmed by 6 bases and J by 3 bases, 9 bases remained unmatched. Germline V gene lookup returns CDR1 DFQATT and CDR2 SNEGSKA (reference sequence). The CDR3 sequence is 14 residues long. The CDR3 reads CSAQAGTGLYEQYF. CDR3 bases: TGCAGTGCCCAAGCCGGGACAGGGCTCTACGAGCAGTACTTC.

J is TRBJ1-1 and V is TRBV30, with TRBD1 as a possible D gene (5 bases). The CDR3 is 13 amino acids. The V gene lost 5 bases and the J gene lost 2 bases, with 12 bases spanning the gap. The germline V gene has CDR1 GTSNPN and CDR2 SVGIG (reference sequence). The CDR3 loop reads CAWLRGPNTEAFF. The CDR3 DNA reads as TGTGCCTGGCTGCGGGGACCCAACACTGAAGCTTTCTTT.

To note about this clonotype: A much larger clone differs from this one at a single base, so this may be a read error. J is TRBJ2-1 and V is TRBV27; D is perhaps TRBD2 (6 bases). CDR3 length equals 15 residues. Germline-derived CDR1 and CDR2 are MNHEY and SMNVEV (reference sequence). CDR3 amino acids: CASSTERAVYNVQFF. CDR3 DNA sequence: TGTGCCAGCAGTACAGAGCGGGCGGTTTACAATGTGCAGTTCTTC.

Many counts were recorded for this clonotype. This rearrangement joins TRBV5-1 to TRBJ2-7; TRBD2 aligns across 9 bases. CDR1 is SGHRS and CDR2 is YFSETQ in the germline V gene. The CDR3 sequence is 18 residues long. The J segment lost 5 bases and the V segment lost 0 bases, leaving 15 bases of the junction unmatched. The CDR3 DNA reads TGCGCCAGCAGCTTGGAATATCGGCTAGCGGGATTAGGAGACGAGCAGTACTTC. Its translation is CASSLEYRLAGLGDEQYF.

The chain recombines TRBV4-2 with TRBJ1-5; no clear D gene. The CDR3 is 18 amino acids. Germline lookup yields CDR1 LGHNA and CDR2 YNFKEQ. Trimming removed 4 bases at V and 0 bases at J, with 19 bases between. CDR3 in amino acids: CASSPVGIRPYSNQPQHF. The CDR3 DNA follows: TGTGCCAGCAGCCCGGTCGGGATACGACCATATAGCAATCAGCCCCAGCATTTT.

V is TRBV24-1 and J is TRBJ2-3; D not resolved. This CDR3 spans 16 amino acids. The germline V gene encodes CDR1 KGHDR and CDR2 SFDVKD. Trimming removed 2 bases at V and 2 bases at J, with 13 bases between. CDR3 protein: CATSDSRLAFTDTQYF. The CDR3 DNA is TGTGCCACCAGTGATTCGCGCCTGGCTTTCACAGATACGCAGTATTTT.

This clonotype was picked up a small number of times. The CDR3 DNA follows: TGTGCCACCAGTGATCCGACGACAGGGAAGGGAGGCTACACCTTC. Translating gives CATSDPTTGKGGYTF. V gene TRBV24-1 combines with J gene TRBJ1-2; 7 positions match TRBD1. The ends lost 3 bases at V and 8 bases at J; junction bases unmatched: 11. CDR1 and CDR2 (germline): KGHDR, SFDVKD. This CDR3 has 15 residues.

Points on this clonotype: A much bigger clone sits one base away, suggesting this may be a read error. The chain couples TRBV20-1 to TRBJ2-7; TRBD2 aligns across 7 bases. CDR3 length: 13 residues. Germline lookup yields CDR1 DFQATT and CDR2 SNEGSKA (reference sequence). CDR3 coding DNA: TGCAGCGCCTTGAGCGGGACGAAAAACGAGCAGTACTTC. It specifies CSALSGTKNEQYF.

The chain uses TRBV6-5 and TRBJ1-6, with D uncertain. CDR1 MNHEY and CDR2 SVGAGI come from the germline V gene. CDR3 length: 16 amino acids. The ends were cut back, 0 bases at V and 7 bases at J, with 13 bases in the middle. CDR3 protein: CASSYSRPPINSPLHF. For the CDR3, the DNA is TGTGCCAGCAGTTACTCGAGACCGCCTATCAATTCACCCCTCCACTTT.

This clonotype was recorded at least ten times. V gene TRBV19 combines with J gene TRBJ1-4, with 9 positions matching TRBD1. J was trimmed by 5 bases and V by 2 bases; bases with no gene match: 12. This CDR3 is built from 18 residues. The germline CDR1 and CDR2 sequences are LNHDA and SQIVND (reference sequence). CDR3 loop: CASSISGQGRRENEKLFF. CDR3 DNA: TGTGCCAGTAGTATATCCGGACAGGGGCGTCGCGAGAATGAAAAACTGTTTTTT.

A few counts support this clonotype. The rearrangement uses TRBV19 and TRBJ2-2; no firm D call. The germline V gene encodes CDR1 LNHDA and CDR2 SQIVND (reference sequence). The CDR3 runs to 15 residues. V lost 1 base to trimming and J lost 7 bases, with 13 bases between them. The CDR3 nucleotides are TGTGCCAGTAGTATAGTGGTGAGGTCCGACGGGGAGCTGTTTTTT. This translates into CASSIVVRSDGELFF.

This clonotype was recorded many times. CDR3 coding DNA: TGCAGTGCTAGATCTTCAGGCGGGAGCTGGAACAATGAGCAGTTCTTC. Translating it yields CSARSSGGSWNNEQFF. This chain links TRBV20-1 with TRBJ2-1, with TRBD2 matching 7 bases. J gave up 5 bases and V 2 bases, and 12 bases lay outside the gene matches. This CDR3 comprises 16 residues. Germline V lookup: CDR1 DFQATT, CDR2 SNEGSKA (reference sequence).

The V call is TRBV12-3 or TRBV12-4, the J call TRBJ2-7; TRBD1 matches 9 bases. The J segment lost 6 bases and the V segment lost 6 bases, leaving 15 bases of the junction unmatched. The CDR3 runs to 16 residues. The CDR3, as DNA: TGTGCCAGCAGCCTAATGTCGGACAGGGGTCGATCCGAGCAGTACTTC. Protein: CASSLMSDRGRSEQYF.

This clonotype has a count of ten or more. The V gene is TRBV20-1, the J gene TRBJ2-1; 9 bases match TRBD2. CDR1 and CDR2 (germline): DFQATT, SNEGSKA (reference sequence). This CDR3 spans 15 amino acids. In nucleotides, the CDR3 is TGCAGCGGTAAACTCGGTCCCGGGACTAGCAGTGAGCAGTTCTTC. Translation gives CSGKLGPGTSSEQFF.

This clonotype was found many times. CDR3 sequence: CAISGANVLTF. The CDR3 DNA reads as TGTGCTATTTCTGGGGCCAACGTCCTGACTTTC. The chain links TRBV10-3 to TRBJ2-6; no firm D call. The CDR3 contains 11 residues. Germline V CDR1 and CDR2: ENHRY, SYGVKD.

At least ten counts were recorded for this clonotype. The chain links TRBV29-1 to TRBJ2-1; no definite D call. This CDR3 comprises 11 residues. The germline gives CDR1 SQVTM, CDR2 ANQGSEA. V gave up 2 bases and J gave up 1 base, with 0 bases separating them. The CDR3 coding sequence is TGCAGCGTTGAATCCTACAATGAGCAGTTCTTC. This translates into CSVESYNEQFF.